This TCR beta chain appears in the sequencing data of a study of shared clonotypes between healthy human individuals. Naive CD8 populations comprised CD45RO-negative cells positively selected for CCR7, excluding terminally differentiated effector memory CD45RA+ cells. Those who donated, Caucasian adults without exception, all lived in Nashville, Tennessee. In germline, CDR1 is SEHNR, CDR2 FQNEAQ (reference sequence). This CDR3 contains 16 residues. The V segment lost 1 base and the J segment 3 bases; nucleotides outside the gene matches: 4. Researchers ran the assay at a deep level. Clones were read by immunoSEQ multiplex PCR, and TCRdb kept only the in-frame ones, dropping some. The sample holds over 2,000,000 clones, 90% to 95% seen once.

The sequence derives from a man younger than 35 in good health. Some clones in this sample may be carry-over from other donors' samples. The genes are TRBV7-9 and TRBJ1-1, with 11 positions matching TRBD1. The sample comprised naive CD8+ T cells from PBMCs. CDR3 residues: CASSLGRDRGDTEAFF. The CDR3 DNA is TGTGCCAGCAGCTTAGGGCGGGACAGGGGGGACACTGAAGCTTTCTTT.